These 23 T cell receptor beta chains came from one sample sequenced in a study of regulatory T cells in long-lasting Graves disease. Through Arm-PCR of CDR3 regions and iRepertoire HTBI primers, TCR beta libraries were built. TCRdb processed the multiplex PCR reads anew with MiXCR; each CDR3 protein has one entry. The table lists more than 300,000 distinct CDR3 sequences, 15% of them singletons. Noted time point: newly diagnosed GD, antithyroid drugs for less than 3 months. Extracted PBMC RNA gave rise to the TCR library. The specimen was peripheral blood mononuclear cells (PBMCs), collected at new diagnosis, from a patient treated with antithyroid drugs. All receptors derive from a female donor with Graves disease.

This clonotype was counted between two and nine times. The V and J genes are TRBV4-2 and TRBJ1-2; D gene unclear. Looked up from germline, CDR1 is LGHNA and CDR2 is YNFKEQ. V lost 2 bases and J 4 bases, leaving 8 bases between the germline ends. This CDR3 contains 13 residues. The DNA for the CDR3 is TGTGCCAGCAGCCAAAACAGCCTCTATGGCTACACCTTC. It translates to CASSQNSLYGYTF.

This clonotype showed up just once. V is TRBV12-3 or TRBV12-4 and J is TRBJ2-7; 9 bases are a match to TRBD1. With 1 base clipped from V and 2 bases from J, the junction kept 6 bases outside the gene matches. CDR3 size: 16 residues. The DNA for the CDR3 is TGTGCCAGCAGTTTAGGGACAGGGGATTATCCCTACGAGCAGTACTTC. Encoded protein: CASSLGTGDYPYEQYF.

The chain couples TRBV4-1 to TRBJ1-4, with D perhaps matching TRBD1 (6 bases). CDR1 is MGHRA and CDR2 is YSYEKL in the germline V gene. The germline V and J ends were trimmed by 3 bases and 8 bases, with 19 bases remaining between them. This CDR3 has 16 amino acids. CDR3 protein: CASSHPQGRTDEKLFF. Here the CDR3 DNA reads TGCGCCAGCAGCCATCCACAGGGCCGCACAGACGAAAAACTGTTTTTT.

In this sample, this clonotype turned up a few times. The chain couples TRBV6-1 to TRBJ2-3; TRBD2 is a possible D gene (8 bases). The CDR3 loop spans 19 amino acids. In germline, CDR1 is MNHNS, CDR2 SASEGT. V lost 1 base and J lost 4, with 24 bases in between. The DNA for the CDR3 is TGTGCCAGCAGTGAAGTAAGGGGGCGGGTTAGCGGGGCTGCAGATACGCAGTATTTT. It codes for CASSEVRGRVSGAADTQYF.

This clonotype was observed many times. One end of the junction fails to match germline, which may point to a read error. The V gene is TRBV5-1, the J gene TRBJ2-1, with 7 nucleotides matching TRBD2. This CDR3 is built from 13 residues. Germline V CDR1 and CDR2: SGHRS, YFSETQ. The CDR3 region is CSSSGMAYNEQFF. The CDR3 region has the DNA TGCTCCAGCAGCGGGATGGCATACAATGAGCAGTTCTTC.

This clonotype was recorded at least ten times. This chain uses TRBV24-1 with TRBJ2-2; 9 bases agree with TRBD2. V trimming: 7 bases; J trimming: 5 bases; junction bases outside the gene matches: 10. Germline V gene data show CDR1 as KGHDR and CDR2 as SFDVKD. The CDR3 totals 16 residues. The DNA of the CDR3 is TGTGCCACCAGGGGGTCGGCGGGAGGGCCAACCGGGGAGCTGTTTTTT. The encoded protein is CATRGSAGGPTGELFF.

The V gene is TRBV30, the J gene TRBJ2-3; TRBD2 aligns across 14 bases. The CDR3 consists of 16 residues. Losses at the gene ends were 1 base for V and 7 bases for J; bases not matched to a gene: 7. The germline gives CDR1 GTSNPN, CDR2 SVGIG (reference sequence). The DNA for the CDR3 is TGTGCCTGGAGTGCGGGGACTAGCGGGAGTTTGTATACGCAGTATTTT. Its translation: CAWSAGTSGSLYTQYF.

CDR3 sequence (DNA): TGTGCCAGCTCAAAGGGCGGGTCGGGCACTGAAGCTTTCTTT. Translation: CASSKGGSGTEAFF. V and J are TRBV7-9 and TRBJ1-1; unclear D gene. Trimming stripped 8 bases from V and 4 bases from J, with 17 bases between. The CDR3 has 14 amino acids. CDR1 and CDR2 (germline): SEHNR, FQNEAQ (reference sequence).

Many counts were recorded for this clonotype. The chain couples TRBV7-2 to TRBJ2-5; D unclear. The CDR3 is 15 residues long. V lost 7 bases and J 4 bases, leaving 19 bases between the germline ends. Germline assignment: CDR1 SGHTA and CDR2 FQGNSA. The CDR3 sequence: CASIFRLRPGETQYF. The CDR3 DNA is TGTGCCAGCATCTTCCGATTAAGGCCGGGAGAGACCCAGTACTTC.

This clonotype was found a few times. This chain connects TRBV29-1 to TRBJ1-3; 8 bases map to TRBD1. Unmatched junction bases numbered 5, after V lost 6 bases and J lost 1 base. Germline V gene lookup returns CDR1 SQVTM and CDR2 ANQGSEA. The CDR3 contains 14 residues. CDR3 amino acids: CSVSRTGSGNTIYF. In DNA form, the CDR3 reads TGCAGCGTCAGTAGGACAGGGTCTGGAAACACCATATATTTT.

This clonotype appeared many times. The chain uses TRBV7-8 and TRBJ1-2; tentatively, D is TRBD1 (5 bases). This CDR3 has 17 amino acids. V dropped 0 bases and J dropped 4 bases, with 18 bases sitting between them. Germline CDR1 and CDR2: SGHVS and FQNEAQ. Here the CDR3 DNA reads TGTGCCAGCAGCTTAGCGGCTGTCACAGGAGCTTCCTATGGCTACACCTTC. Its translation: CASSLAAVTGASYGYTF.

This clonotype was counted at least ten times. The V call is TRBV20-1, the J call TRBJ1-1; possible D gene TRBD1, 6 bases. Germline V gives CDR1 DFQATT, CDR2 SNEGSKA (reference sequence). This CDR3 contains 13 residues. Trimming cost V 8 bases and J 2 bases, with 15 bases left between them. The chain's CDR3 is CSIGGGRNTEAFF. CDR3 bases: TGCAGTATCGGAGGGGGACGAAACACTGAAGCTTTCTTT.

This clonotype was counted ten times or more. V gene TRBV6-1 combines with J gene TRBJ1-5; a weak D match, TRBD1 (5 bases). Germline V gene data show CDR1 as MNHNS and CDR2 as SASEGT. Trimming left V 3 bases short and J 0 bases short, with 9 bases between. There are 15 residues in the CDR3. The CDR3 nucleotides read TGTGCCAGCAGTGACTGGGACCTTAGCAATCAGCCCCAGCATTTT. Translation gives CASSDWDLSNQPQHF.

This rearrangement joins TRBV27 to TRBJ2-3; 8 positions agree with TRBD1. This CDR3 is 14 amino acids long. In germline, CDR1 is MNHEY, CDR2 SMNVEV (reference sequence). Trimming removed 10 bases from V and 1 base from J; junction bases left unmatched: 7. The CDR3 DNA sequence: TGTGCCACCCCCCCGGGACAGGGCACAGATACGCAGTATTTT. It yields the protein CATPPGQGTDTQYF.

This clonotype was seen a handful of times. This chain joins TRBV19 and TRBJ1-5, with a possible D match to TRBD1 (5 bases). This CDR3 contains 14 residues. The V gene lost 11 bases and the J gene lost 3 bases, with 17 bases spanning the gap. Germline V gene lookup returns CDR1 LNHDA and CDR2 SQIVND (reference sequence). The chain's CDR3 is CAVRREGYNQPQHF. CDR3 bases: TGTGCCGTACGGAGGGAGGGGTACAATCAGCCCCAGCATTTT.

This clonotype appeared many times. The chain carries TRBV11-2 and TRBJ2-3, with D tentatively TRBD1 (6 bases). V was pared by 4 bases and J by 2 bases, with 13 bases between. This CDR3 has 15 amino acids. Germline values: CDR1 SGHAT, CDR2 FQNNGV. For the CDR3, the DNA is TGTGCCAGCAGCTCGACAGGTCTGAACACAGATACGCAGTATTTT. This translates into CASSSTGLNTDTQYF.

This clonotype was recorded many times. J is TRBJ2-5 and V is TRBV12-3 or TRBV12-4; TRBD2 agrees at 10 bases. Trimming removed 4 bases from V and 5 bases from J; junction bases left unmatched: 7. The CDR3 totals 15 residues. The CDR3 nucleotides are TGTGCCAGCAGTTCTAATCCTAGCGGGGGTGAGACCCAGTACTTC. It specifies CASSSNPSGGETQYF.

This clonotype has a handful of counts. A junction end diverges from the germline sequence, so it may reflect a read error. V and J are TRBV27 and TRBJ2-7; 9 nucleotides align to TRBD2. The V gene's germline CDR1 is MNHEY and CDR2 SMNVEV (reference sequence). This CDR3 is built from 14 residues. The CDR3 coding sequence is TGTGCCAGCCGTAGCGGGGGAAAATACTACGAGCTGTACTTC. Protein product: CASRSGGKYYELYF.

This clonotype has at least ten counts. The chain joins TRBV2 to TRBJ2-1; no definite D call. The CDR3 loop spans 13 amino acids. Germline V gives CDR1 SNHLY, CDR2 FYNNEI. The V end lost 11 bases, the J end lost 5 bases, and 16 bases lay between the germline ends. CDR3: CAALSRQNNEQFF. For the CDR3, the DNA is TGTGCCGCGCTGTCTAGACAAAACAATGAGCAGTTCTTC.

This clonotype was seen only a few times. The chain recombines TRBV19 with TRBJ1-1, with D unresolved. The CDR3 extends over 18 amino acids. V shed 4 bases and J shed 0 bases, with 21 bases lying between them. Germline V CDR1 and CDR2: LNHDA, SQIVND (reference sequence). DNA of the CDR3: TGTGCCAGTAGTAACAGCGCTAAGCGACGCTACTTGAACACTGAAGCTTTCTTT. Its protein is CASSNSAKRRYLNTEAFF. Variable domain in full (rest from reference TRBV19 and TRBJ1-1): DGGITQSPKYLFRKEGQNVTLSCEQNLNHDAMYWYRQDPGQGLRLIYYSQIVNDFQKGDIAEGYSVSREKKESFPLTVTSAQKNPTAFYLCASSNSAKRRYLNTEAFFGQGTRLTVV.

In the case of this clonotype: A read error is likely here: a far larger clone is one base away. The final CDR3 position lacks the conserved phenylalanine or tryptophan, pointing to a likely read error. The chain links TRBV6-5 to TRBJ1-1; D is perhaps TRBD1 (5 bases). The CDR3 has 15 amino acids. V lost 2 bases and J 0 bases, leaving 10 bases between the germline ends. Per the germline V gene, CDR1 is MNHEY and CDR2 is SVGAGI. For the CDR3, the DNA is TGTGCCAGCAGTTACCAGGACATCTTGAACACTGAAGCTTTCTCT. It yields the protein CASSYQDILNTEAFS.

This clonotype was counted only a few times. This sequence joins TRBV3-1 and TRBJ1-1; D is perhaps TRBD1 (5 bases). Trimming pared 5 bases from V and 3 bases from J, leaving 13 bases between. Germline CDR1 is LGHDT and CDR2 is YNNKEL (reference sequence). This CDR3 region has 14 residues. The CDR3 sequence: CASSSTVGDTEAFF. DNA of the CDR3: TGTGCCAGCAGCTCGACGGTGGGGGACACTGAAGCTTTCTTT.

The chain recombines TRBV12-3 or TRBV12-4 with TRBJ1-1, with D perhaps matching TRBD1 (5 bases). Trimming cost V 7 bases and J 0 bases, with 12 bases left between them. The CDR3 loop spans 14 amino acids. The CDR3 loop is CASKWGGMNTEAFF. CDR3 nucleotides: TGTGCCAGCAAGTGGGGGGGGATGAACACTGAAGCTTTCTTT.